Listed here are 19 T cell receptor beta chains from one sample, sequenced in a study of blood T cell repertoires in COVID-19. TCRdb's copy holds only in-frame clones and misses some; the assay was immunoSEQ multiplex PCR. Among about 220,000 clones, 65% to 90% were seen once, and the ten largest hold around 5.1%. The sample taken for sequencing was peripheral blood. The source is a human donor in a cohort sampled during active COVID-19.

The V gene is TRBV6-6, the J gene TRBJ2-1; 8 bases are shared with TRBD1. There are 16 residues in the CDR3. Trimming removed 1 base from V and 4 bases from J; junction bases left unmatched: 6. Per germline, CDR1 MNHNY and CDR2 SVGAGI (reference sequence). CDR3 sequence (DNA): TGTGCCAGCAGTTACTATAGACAGGGGACTTACAATGAGCAGTTCTTC. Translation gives CASSYYRQGTYNEQFF.

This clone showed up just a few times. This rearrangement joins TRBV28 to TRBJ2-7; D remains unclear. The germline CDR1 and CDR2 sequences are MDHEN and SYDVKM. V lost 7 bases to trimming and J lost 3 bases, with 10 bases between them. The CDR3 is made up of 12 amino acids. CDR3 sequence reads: CASTNFYYEQYF. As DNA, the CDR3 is TGTGCCAGCACGAACTTTTACTACGAGCAGTACTTC.

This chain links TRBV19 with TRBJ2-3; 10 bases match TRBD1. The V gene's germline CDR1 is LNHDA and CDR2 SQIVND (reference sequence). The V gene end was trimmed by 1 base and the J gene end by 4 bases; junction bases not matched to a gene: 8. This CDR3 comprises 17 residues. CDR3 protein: CASSIVGQGTGADTQYF. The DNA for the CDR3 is TGTGCCAGTAGTATAGTGGGACAGGGGACGGGCGCAGATACGCAGTATTTT. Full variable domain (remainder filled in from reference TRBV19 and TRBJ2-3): DGGITQSPKYLFRKEGQNVTLSCEQNLNHDAMYWYRQDPGQGLRLIYYSQIVNDFQKGDIAEGYSVSREKKESFPLTVTSAQKNPTAFYLCASSIVGQGTGADTQYFGPGTRLTVL.

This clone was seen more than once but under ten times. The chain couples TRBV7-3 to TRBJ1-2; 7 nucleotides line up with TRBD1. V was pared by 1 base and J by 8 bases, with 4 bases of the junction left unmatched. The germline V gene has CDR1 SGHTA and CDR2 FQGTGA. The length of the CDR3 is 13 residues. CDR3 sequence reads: CASSLREGAGYTF. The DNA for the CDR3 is TGTGCCAGCAGCTTAAGAGAGGGGGCAGGCTACACCTTC.

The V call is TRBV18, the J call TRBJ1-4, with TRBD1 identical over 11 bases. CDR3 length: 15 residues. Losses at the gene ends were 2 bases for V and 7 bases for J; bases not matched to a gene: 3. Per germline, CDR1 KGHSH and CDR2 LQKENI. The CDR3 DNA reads TGTGCCAGCTCACCAAAGGACAGGGGGCGTGAAAAACTGTTTTTT. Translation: CASSPKDRGREKLFF. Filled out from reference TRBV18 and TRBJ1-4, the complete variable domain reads NAGVMQNPRHLVRRRGQEARLRCSPMKGHSHVYWYRQLPEEGLKFMVYLQKENIIDESGMPKERFSAEFPKEGPSILRIQQVVRGDSAAYFCASSPKDRGREKLFFGSGTQLSVL.

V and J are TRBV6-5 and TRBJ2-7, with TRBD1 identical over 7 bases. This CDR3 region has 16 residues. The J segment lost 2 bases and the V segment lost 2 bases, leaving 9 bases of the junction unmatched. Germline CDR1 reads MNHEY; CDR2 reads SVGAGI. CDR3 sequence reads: CASSYDRQGKAYEQYF. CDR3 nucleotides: TGTGCCAGCAGTTACGACAGACAGGGTAAAGCCTACGAGCAGTACTTC.

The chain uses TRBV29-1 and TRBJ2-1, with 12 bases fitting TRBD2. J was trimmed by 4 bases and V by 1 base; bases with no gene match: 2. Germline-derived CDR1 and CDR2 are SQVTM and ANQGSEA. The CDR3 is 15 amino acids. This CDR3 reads CSVEVGTSGYNEQFF. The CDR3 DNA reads TGCAGCGTTGAAGTGGGGACTAGCGGGTACAATGAGCAGTTCTTC.

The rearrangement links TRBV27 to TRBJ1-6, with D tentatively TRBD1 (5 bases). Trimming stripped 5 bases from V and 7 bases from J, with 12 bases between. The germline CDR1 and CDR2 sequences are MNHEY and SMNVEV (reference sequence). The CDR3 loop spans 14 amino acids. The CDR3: CASSPRGGNSPLHF. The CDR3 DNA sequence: TGTGCCAGCAGTCCGCGGGGGGGGAATTCACCCCTCCACTTT.

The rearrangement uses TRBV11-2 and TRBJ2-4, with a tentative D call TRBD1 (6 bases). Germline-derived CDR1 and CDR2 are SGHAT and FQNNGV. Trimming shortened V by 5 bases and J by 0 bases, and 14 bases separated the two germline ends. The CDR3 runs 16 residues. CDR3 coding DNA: TGTGCCAGCAGCGGCACCCAGGGGATAGCCAAAAACATTCAGTACTTC. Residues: CASSGTQGIAKNIQYF.

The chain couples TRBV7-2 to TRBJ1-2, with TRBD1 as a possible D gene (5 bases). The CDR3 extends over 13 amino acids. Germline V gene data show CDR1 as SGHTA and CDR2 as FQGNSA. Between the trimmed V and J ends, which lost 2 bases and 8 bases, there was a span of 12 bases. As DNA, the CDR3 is TGTGCCAGCAGCTTAAACAGGCCCGCCGGCTACACCTTC. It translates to CASSLNRPAGYTF.

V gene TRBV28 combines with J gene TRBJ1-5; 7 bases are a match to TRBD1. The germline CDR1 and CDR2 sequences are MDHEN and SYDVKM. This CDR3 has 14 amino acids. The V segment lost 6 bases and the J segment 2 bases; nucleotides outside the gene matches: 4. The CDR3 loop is CASRPQGGNQPQHF. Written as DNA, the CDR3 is TGTGCCAGCAGACCTCAGGGGGGCAATCAGCCCCAGCATTTT.

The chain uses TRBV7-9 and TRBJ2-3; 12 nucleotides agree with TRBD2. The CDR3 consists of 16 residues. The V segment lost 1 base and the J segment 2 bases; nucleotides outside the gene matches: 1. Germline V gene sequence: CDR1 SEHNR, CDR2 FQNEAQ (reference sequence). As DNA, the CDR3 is TGTGCCAGCAGCTTAGGACTAGCGGGAGTCACAGATACGCAGTATTTT. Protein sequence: CASSLGLAGVTDTQYF.

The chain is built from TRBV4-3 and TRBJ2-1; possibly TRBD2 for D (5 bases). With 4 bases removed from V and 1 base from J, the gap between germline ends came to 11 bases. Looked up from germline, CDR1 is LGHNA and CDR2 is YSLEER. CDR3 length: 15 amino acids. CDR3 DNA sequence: TGCGCCAGCAGCCGAACTAGAGGGTCCTACAATGAGCAGTTCTTC. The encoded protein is CASSRTRGSYNEQFF.

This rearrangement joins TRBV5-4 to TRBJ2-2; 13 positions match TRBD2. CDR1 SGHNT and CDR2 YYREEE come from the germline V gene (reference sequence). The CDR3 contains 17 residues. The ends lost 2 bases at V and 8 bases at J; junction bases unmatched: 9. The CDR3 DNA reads TGTGCCAGCAGCTTCCTCGGACTAGCGGGAGCTTCTGGGGAGCTGTTTTTT. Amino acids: CASSFLGLAGASGELFF.

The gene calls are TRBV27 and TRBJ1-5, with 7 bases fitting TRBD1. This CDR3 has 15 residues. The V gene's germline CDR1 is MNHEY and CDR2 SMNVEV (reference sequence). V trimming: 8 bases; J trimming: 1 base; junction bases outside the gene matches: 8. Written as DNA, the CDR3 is TGTGCCAGCGGATCGAACAGGGGAAGCAATCAGCCCCAGCATTTT. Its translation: CASGSNRGSNQPQHF.

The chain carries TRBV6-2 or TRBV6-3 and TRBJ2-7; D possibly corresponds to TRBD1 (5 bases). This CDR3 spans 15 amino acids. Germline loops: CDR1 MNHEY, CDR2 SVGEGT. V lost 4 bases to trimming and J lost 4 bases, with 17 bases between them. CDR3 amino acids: CASSSPGSVLYEQYF. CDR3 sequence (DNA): TGTGCCAGCAGTTCACCAGGGTCCGTCCTATACGAGCAGTACTTC.

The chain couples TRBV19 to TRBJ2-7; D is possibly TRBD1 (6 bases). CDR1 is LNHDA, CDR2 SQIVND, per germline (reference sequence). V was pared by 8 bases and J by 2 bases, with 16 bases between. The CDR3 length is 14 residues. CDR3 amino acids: CASQGTRETYEQYF. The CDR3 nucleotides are TGTGCCAGTCAGGGGACCAGGGAAACCTACGAGCAGTACTTC.

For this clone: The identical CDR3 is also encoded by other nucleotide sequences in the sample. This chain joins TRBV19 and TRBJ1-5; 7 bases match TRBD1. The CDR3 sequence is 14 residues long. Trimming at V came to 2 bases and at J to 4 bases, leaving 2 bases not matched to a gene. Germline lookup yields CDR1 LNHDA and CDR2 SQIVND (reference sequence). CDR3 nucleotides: TGTGCCAGTAGTATACGGGACAGAAATCAGCCCCAGCATTTT. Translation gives CASSIRDRNQPQHF.

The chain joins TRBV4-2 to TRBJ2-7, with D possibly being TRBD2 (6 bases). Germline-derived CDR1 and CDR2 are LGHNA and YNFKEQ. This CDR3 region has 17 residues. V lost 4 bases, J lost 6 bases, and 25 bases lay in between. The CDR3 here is CASSPHPEGHRVAEQYF. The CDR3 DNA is TGTGCCAGCAGCCCCCACCCGGAGGGCCACCGGGTTGCCGAGCAGTACTTC.